The 5 T cell receptor beta chains in this list originate from one sample, sequenced in a study of T cell clonotyping in hematopoietic cell transplantation. Stated time point: recipient sample about 28 days before transplant, after cytoreduction. Assay used: immunoSEQ multiplex PCR; TCRdb lists only in-frame clones, some missing. The table lists about 80,000 clones, approximately 95% of them singletons. The source was peripheral blood mononuclear cells, collected before stem cell transplant. The receptor source for this set is a woman in her fifties or sixties with acute myeloid leukemia. Some clones in this sample may be carry-over from other donors' samples.

This sequence joins TRBV2 and TRBJ2-3; 7 nucleotides agree with TRBD2. The V segment lost 7 bases and the J segment 3 bases; nucleotides outside the gene matches: 7. Germline V gives CDR1 SNHLY, CDR2 FYNNEI. CDR3 length: 14 residues. The CDR3 here is CASNPGLVTDTQYF. The CDR3 DNA reads TGTGCCAGCAATCCCGGACTAGTGACAGATACGCAGTATTTT.

V and J are TRBV28 and TRBJ2-7; no reliable D call. From germline, CDR1 is MDHEN and CDR2 SYDVKM. CDR3 length equals 15 residues. V dropped 5 bases and J dropped 0 bases, with 14 bases sitting between them. The CDR3 here is CASSNPPVRSYEQYF. In DNA, the CDR3 is TGTGCCAGCAGTAATCCCCCTGTCCGCTCCTACGAGCAGTACTTC.

V usage is TRBV6-5 and J usage is TRBJ2-4; D remains unclear. The CDR3 is 14 amino acids. The ends were cut back, 3 bases at V and 7 bases at J, with 13 bases in the middle. Germline V gene data show CDR1 as MNHEY and CDR2 as SVGAGI. As DNA, the CDR3 is TGTGCCAGCAGTTATAAAGGGTCCGATAACATTCAGTACTTC. It encodes CASSYKGSDNIQYF.

The CDR3: CASSLLGRQGHQPQHF. The CDR3 coding sequence is TGTGCCAGCAGTTTATTGGGCCGACAGGGCCATCAGCCCCAGCATTTT. This rearrangement joins TRBV27 to TRBJ1-5; TRBD1 agrees at 7 bases. This CDR3 has 16 residues. Trimming at V came to 1 base and at J to 5 bases, leaving 8 bases not matched to a gene. Germline CDR1 is MNHEY and CDR2 is SMNVEV (reference sequence).

The chain employs TRBV30 and TRBJ1-1; D gene unclear. This CDR3 contains 12 residues. Trimming cost V 5 bases and J 0 bases, with 7 bases left between them. In germline, CDR1 is GTSNPN, CDR2 SVGIG (reference sequence). The CDR3 here is CAWGLMNTEAFF. The CDR3 DNA reads as TGTGCCTGGGGGTTAATGAACACTGAAGCTTTCTTT. Complete variable domain (other parts from reference TRBV30 and TRBJ1-1): SQTIHQWPATLVQPVGSPLSLECTVEGTSNPNLYWYRQAAGRGLQLLFYSVGIGQISSEVPQNLSASRPQDRQFILSSKKLLLSDSGFYLCAWGLMNTEAFFGQGTRLTVV.